These 19 T cell receptor beta chains were sequenced from one sample in a study of cytomegalovirus exposure and HLA in healthy donors (dated by TCRdb to between 2016 and 2019). Library preparation used the immunoSEQ multiplex PCR assay. For the multiplex PCR, a mixture combining 60 forward primers for TCR Vbeta segments and 13 reverse primers for TCR Jbeta segments was used. Drawn from immuneACCESS, this table holds only the in-frame rearrangements with V and J called that TCRdb kept. Clones are partly lost; checked studies trace under half to an unresolved V gene and leave the rest unexplained. This sample gives about 170,000 clones in total; roughly 86% of them show up just once. The ten largest clones add up to roughly 5.2% of the sample. The sample was PBMCs. These receptors all come from a girl aged 10 to 17 in good health and CMV-seropositive.

The chain is built from TRBV7-2 and TRBJ2-7; 7 positions match TRBD1. This CDR3 spans 15 amino acids. The ends lost 3 bases at V and 2 bases at J; junction bases unmatched: 7. Germline CDR1 reads SGHTA; CDR2 reads FQGNSA. This chain's CDR3 is CASSFGTEVAYEQYF. As DNA, the CDR3 is TGTGCCAGCAGCTTTGGGACAGAGGTTGCCTACGAGCAGTACTTC.

This CDR3 is CASSPLASGTSTDTQYF. CDR3 in DNA: TGTGCCAGCAGCCCCCTGGCTAGCGGAACTAGCACAGATACGCAGTATTTT. The chain links TRBV5-6 to TRBJ2-3; the match to TRBD2 covers 7 bases. The V gene's germline CDR1 is SGHDT and CDR2 YYEEEE. The CDR3 extends over 17 amino acids. Trimming took 4 bases from V and 0 from J; bases not matched to a gene: 11. Combining the CDR3 with reference TRBV5-6 and TRBJ2-3 gives the whole variable domain DAGVTQSPTHLIKTRGQQVTLRCSPKSGHDTVSWYQQALGQGPQFIFQYYEEEERQRGNFPDRFSGHQFPNYSSELNVNALLLGDSALYLCASSPLASGTSTDTQYFGPGTRLTVL.

In DNA, the CDR3 is TGTGCCACCAGCAGAGATGAGGGCGTGACTAATGAAAAACTGTTTTTT. This translates into CATSRDEGVTNEKLFF. The rearrangement links TRBV15 to TRBJ1-4; no clear D gene. The CDR3 has 16 amino acids. From germline, CDR1 is LNHNV and CDR2 YYDKDF (reference sequence). V was pared by 0 bases and J by 2 bases, with 10 bases between.

The gene calls are TRBV27 and TRBJ1-5; D may be TRBD1 (6 bases). Per germline, CDR1 MNHEY and CDR2 SMNVEV (reference sequence). This CDR3 is 14 amino acids long. Deletions cut 2 bases from V and 4 bases from J, with 9 bases between. Here the CDR3 reads CASSLNRVNQPQHF. The CDR3 nucleotides are TGTGCCAGCAGTTTAAACAGGGTTAATCAGCCCCAGCATTTT.

The chain combines TRBV10-1 with TRBJ1-5, with 7 bases lining up with TRBD1. Germline-derived CDR1 and CDR2 are WNHNN and SYGVQD (reference sequence). The CDR3 covers 15 residues. The V segment lost 5 bases and the J segment 7 bases; nucleotides outside the gene matches: 11. The CDR3 reads CASSNHRGRRQPQHF. The CDR3 region has the DNA TGCGCCAGCAGTAACCACAGGGGCCGAAGGCAGCCCCAGCATTTT.

This chain uses TRBV11-2 with TRBJ1-6; D is unclear. The length of the CDR3 is 17 residues. Trimming took off 0 bases at V and 10 bases at J, with 19 bases between the two ends. Germline V gene data show CDR1 as SGHAT and CDR2 as FQNNGV. CDR3 region: CASSLDEGSWLGSPLHF. The DNA of the CDR3 is TGTGCCAGCAGCTTAGATGAGGGTAGCTGGCTTGGATCACCCCTCCACTTT.

The chain uses TRBV5-1 and TRBJ1-2; weak D call: TRBD1 (5 bases). This CDR3 comprises 13 residues. CDR1 and CDR2 from the germline V gene are SGHRS and YFSETQ. The ends were cut back, 4 bases at V and 3 bases at J, with 10 bases in the middle. This CDR3 reads CASSGDSYYGYTF. For the CDR3, the DNA is TGCGCCAGCAGCGGAGACAGTTACTATGGCTACACCTTC.

This clone was counted once. V gene TRBV19 combines with J gene TRBJ1-2; TRBD1 aligns across 7 bases. Trimming at V came to 6 bases and at J to 4 bases, leaving 5 bases not matched to a gene. The CDR3 length is 13 residues. Germline assignment: CDR1 LNHDA and CDR2 SQIVND (reference sequence). The DNA of the CDR3 is TGTGCCAGTAGACAGGGGAGCGGCTATGGCTACACCTTC. This sequence encodes CASRQGSGYGYTF.

The CDR3 loop is CASSLAASGEGETQYF. As DNA, the CDR3 is TGCGCCAGCAGCTTGGCGGCTAGCGGGGAGGGTGAGACCCAGTACTTC. This chain uses TRBV5-1 with TRBJ2-5; TRBD2 matches at 9 bases. V gave up 0 bases and J gave up 5 bases; unmatched junction bases: 8. The germline V gene encodes CDR1 SGHRS and CDR2 YFSETQ. This CDR3 contains 16 residues.

This clone was detected only once. The V and J genes are TRBV5-8 and TRBJ2-7, with a weak D call TRBD2 (5 bases). V lost 2 bases and J lost 1, with 16 bases in between. CDR3 length: 16 residues. Germline values: CDR1 SGHTS, CDR2 YDEGEE. CDR3 nucleotides: TGTGCCAGCAGCTTCCGGGCAATCTCGGGATCCTACGAGCAGTACTTC. Translation gives CASSFRAISGSYEQYF.

This rearrangement joins TRBV28 to TRBJ2-5; 9 positions match TRBD2. The germline V gene has CDR1 MDHEN and CDR2 SYDVKM. The CDR3 contains 16 residues. The junction had 14 bases not matched to a gene; V was cut back by 7 bases and J by 5 bases. The CDR3 DNA sequence: TGTGCCAGCATTCGTGTAGCGGGGGCGAAGGGGGAGACCCAGTACTTC. Amino acids: CASIRVAGAKGETQYF.

The chain employs TRBV6-1 and TRBJ1-6, with D possibly being TRBD1 (5 bases). Trimming left V 8 bases short and J 3 bases short, with 14 bases between. Looked up from germline, CDR1 is MNHNS and CDR2 is SASEGT. There are 15 residues in the CDR3. The CDR3 here is CASSNGADYNSPLHF. The CDR3 nucleotides are TGTGCCAGCTCGAATGGGGCAGACTATAATTCACCCCTCCACTTT.

This clone was observed a handful of times. This chain connects TRBV11-2 to TRBJ2-1; TRBD1 agrees at 7 bases. V trimming: 4 bases; J trimming: 2 bases; junction bases outside the gene matches: 2. Germline V gene sequence: CDR1 SGHAT, CDR2 FQNNGV. The CDR3 extends over 14 amino acids. CDR3 DNA: TGTGCCAGCAGCTCTGACAGGGCCTACAATGAGCAGTTCTTC. It specifies CASSSDRAYNEQFF.

This clone showed up just a few times. The chain links TRBV19 to TRBJ2-1; 14 bases match TRBD2. The CDR3 loop spans 16 amino acids. J was trimmed by 8 bases and V by 2 bases; bases with no gene match: 5. Germline CDR1 and CDR2: LNHDA and SQIVND (reference sequence). CDR3 amino acids: CASSISGLAGEYEQFF. The CDR3 bases are TGTGCCAGTAGTATATCGGGACTAGCGGGGGAATATGAGCAGTTCTTC.

In DNA form, the CDR3 reads TGTGCCAGCAGTGAATGGGGGGGGACAGGGTTCTCCGAGCAGTACTTC. Encoded protein: CASSEWGGTGFSEQYF. The V call is TRBV6-1, the J call TRBJ2-5; TRBD1 agrees at 9 bases. The DNA end is more similar to TRBJ2-7, so the J call may be wrong. The CDR3 sequence is 16 residues long. Germline lookup yields CDR1 MNHNS and CDR2 SASEGT.

The rearrangement joins TRBV5-1 to TRBJ1-5; D call uncertain. The CDR3 sequence is 14 residues long. From germline, CDR1 is SGHRS and CDR2 YFSETQ. The V and J ends lost 1 base and 3 bases respectively, with 8 bases between them. The CDR3 DNA follows: TGCGCCAGCAGCTTGTGGGGAGACAATCAGCCCCAGCATTTT. Translation: CASSLWGDNQPQHF.

J is TRBJ1-2 and V is TRBV27; possible D gene TRBD1, 5 bases. V lost 4 bases and J 4 bases, leaving 16 bases between the germline ends. The CDR3 is 15 residues long. Germline V gives CDR1 MNHEY, CDR2 SMNVEV (reference sequence). CDR3 region: CASSSQDTFPYGYTF. The CDR3 coding sequence is TGTGCCAGCAGTTCCCAGGACACCTTCCCCTATGGCTACACCTTC.

V usage is TRBV27 and J usage is TRBJ1-1; no clear D gene. This CDR3 region has 15 residues. Trimming left V 10 bases short and J 3 bases short, with 21 bases between. The germline CDR1 and CDR2 sequences are MNHEY and SMNVEV (reference sequence). The CDR3 region has the DNA TGTGCCACCACACCAGCGGCGGGATGGGACACTGAAGCTTTCTTT. It encodes CATTPAAGWDTEAFF.

Only one count was recorded for this clone. This chain links TRBV30 with TRBJ2-1; 14 bases agree with TRBD2. V gave up 8 bases and J gave up 7 bases; unmatched junction bases: 1. The CDR3 spans 12 residues. The germline gives CDR1 GTSNPN, CDR2 SVGIG (reference sequence). This chain's CDR3 is CAGLAGGNEQFF. Written as DNA, the CDR3 is TGTGCCGGACTAGCGGGGGGAAATGAGCAGTTCTTC.